This T cell receptor beta chain was sequenced in a study of T-cell memory formation after mild COVID-19. Overall study context: Largely, TCR clusters stayed within a single donor. Study results and caveats: SARS-CoV-2 specificity of second-wave clones peaking day 37 was unconfirmed. Later expanders leaned toward CD4+, whereas clones contracting from day 15 to 85 were balanced CD4/CD8. Cross-reactive memory apparently joined, as some responding clones appeared in pre-infection memory.

Per germline, CDR1 WSHSY and CDR2 SAAADI. Deletions cut 3 bases from V and 6 bases from J, with 9 bases between. This CDR3 contains 13 residues. A note on this clonotype: Its antigen is still unknown.

MiXCR was run by TCRdb on the 5' RACE reads, yielding one entry per CDR3 protein. Of some 300,000 distinct CDR3 sequences listed, 20% to 25% were seen once; the top ten hold around 23%. The rearrangement joins TRBV10-2 to TRBJ1-5, with a tentative D call TRBD1 (5 bases). This TCR came from a man aged 18-30 years who had mild COVID-19 (a few samples of this study predate the infection). Cell type and time point are not known. The specimen sequenced was PBMCs or a T cell subset sorted from them (not recorded which). The CDR3 DNA sequence: TGCGCCAGCAGTGAAGGGAGGGGTCAGCCCCAGCATTTT. This sequence encodes CASSEGRGQPQHF.